What follows are 22 T cell receptor beta chains derived from one specimen sequenced in a study of Ad26.COV2.S vaccination and SARS-CoV-2 variants. Indicated treatment: 19 received Ad26.COV2.S at low or high dose, single or two shots; roughly 5 received placebo; per-sample allocation not given. Material that was analyzed had been drawn on day 63 after the first vaccine or placebo injection. Libraries were prepared by immunoSEQ multiplex PCR; TCRdb keeps only in-frame clonotypes and omits some of them. The table lists around 300,000 clones, about 90% of them singletons. The sequencing used peripheral blood, collected in a trial of Ad26.COV2.S vaccine versus placebo. These receptors all come from a person aged 18 to 59 who received the Ad26.COV2.S COVID-19 vaccine or a placebo.

This chain joins TRBV7-8 and TRBJ2-6; D remains unclear. V shed 8 bases and J shed 3 bases, with 8 bases lying between them. The CDR3 loop spans 13 amino acids. The germline CDR1 and CDR2 sequences are SGHVS and FQNEAQ. The CDR3, as DNA: TGTGCCAGCGGCCGAGGTGGGGCCAACGTCCTGACTTTC. Translated: CASGRGGANVLTF.

This chain uses TRBV5-6 with TRBJ1-6; TRBD1 matches at 7 bases. With 2 bases clipped from V and 8 bases from J, the junction kept 1 base outside the gene matches. Looked up from germline, CDR1 is SGHDT and CDR2 is YYEEEE. The CDR3 runs 13 residues. CDR3 coding DNA: TGTGCCAGCAGCTTTGACAGGGATTCACCCCTCCACTTT. As protein: CASSFDRDSPLHF. The whole variable domain, remainder taken from reference TRBV5-6 and TRBJ1-6, is DAGVTQSPTHLIKTRGQQVTLRCSPKSGHDTVSWYQQALGQGPQFIFQYYEEEERQRGNFPDRFSGHQFPNYSSELNVNALLLGDSALYLCASSFDRDSPLHFGNGTRLTVT.

The chain couples TRBV20-1 to TRBJ2-1; TRBD2 might be the D (5 bases). Germline V gene data show CDR1 as DFQATT and CDR2 as SNEGSKA (reference sequence). There are 11 residues in the CDR3. V was clipped by 5 bases and J by 4 bases, with 6 bases between them. The CDR3 DNA reads TGCAGTGCTGGGGAGTACAATGAGCAGTTCTTC. It translates to CSAGEYNEQFF.

V usage is TRBV30 and J usage is TRBJ1-6; weak D call: TRBD1 (5 bases). Trimming took off 2 bases at V and 4 bases at J, with 15 bases between the two ends. Germline lookup yields CDR1 GTSNPN and CDR2 SVGIG (reference sequence). This CDR3 has 16 residues. The chain's CDR3 is CAWSRGTGGYNSPLHF. The CDR3 DNA is TGTGCCTGGAGTCGAGGGACCGGGGGATATAATTCACCCCTCCACTTT.

The V gene is TRBV11-3, the J gene TRBJ2-5; D is unresolved. Germline V gene lookup returns CDR1 SGHNT and CDR2 YENEEA. This CDR3 has 13 residues. Trimming took 5 bases from V and 5 from J, leaving 12 bases between them. In DNA, the CDR3 is TGTGCCAGCAGCCCCCGGGTTCGTGAGACCCAGTACTTC. Its protein product is CASSPRVRETQYF. The variable domain in full, completed from reference TRBV11-3 and TRBJ2-5, reads EAGVVQSPRYKIIEKKQPVAFWCNPISGHNTLYWYLQNLGQGPELLIRYENEEAVDDSQLPKDRFSAERLKGVDSTLKIQPAELGDSAVYLCASSPRVRETQYFGPGTRLLVL.

This clone was found once. The V and J genes are TRBV7-2 and TRBJ2-1; 8 bases agree with TRBD1. The V segment lost 5 bases and the J segment 6 bases; nucleotides outside the gene matches: 12. The CDR3 has 16 amino acids. The germline V gene has CDR1 SGHTA and CDR2 FQGNSA. The CDR3 region is CASSPAPDRGGNEQFF. CDR3 bases: TGTGCCAGCAGCCCCGCCCCTGACAGGGGTGGCAATGAGCAGTTCTTC.

The V call is TRBV5-6, the J call TRBJ1-1; perhaps TRBD1 as D (6 bases). Germline V lookup: CDR1 SGHDT, CDR2 YYEEEE. Between the trimmed V and J ends, which lost 0 bases and 4 bases, there was a span of 7 bases. The CDR3 has 13 amino acids. This chain's CDR3 is CASSLGGGTEAFF. For the CDR3, the DNA is TGTGCCAGCAGCTTGGGAGGGGGCACTGAAGCTTTCTTT.

This clone was observed a single time. The identical CDR3 is also encoded by other nucleotide sequences in the sample. This chain joins TRBV18 and TRBJ1-1; D is undetermined. CDR1 and CDR2 from the germline V gene are KGHSH and LQKENI. V dropped 3 bases and J dropped 0 bases, with 5 bases sitting between them. This CDR3 comprises 13 residues. CDR3 amino acids: CASSPVMNTEAFF. The DNA of the CDR3 is TGTGCCAGCTCACCTGTCATGAACACTGAAGCTTTCTTT.

The V gene is TRBV29-1, the J gene TRBJ2-3; D is unresolved. The CDR3 spans 10 residues. The V gene's germline CDR1 is SQVTM and CDR2 ANQGSEA. Trimming cost V 7 bases and J 5 bases, with 7 bases left between them. As DNA, the CDR3 is TGCAGCGCAACTATAGATACGCAGTATTTT. Residues: CSATIDTQYF.

The chain couples TRBV3-1 (or the pseudogene TRBV3-2) to TRBJ2-1, with 8 nucleotides matching TRBD2. V shed 1 base and J 7 bases; nucleotides not matched to a gene: 6. From germline, CDR1 is LGHDT and CDR2 YNNKEL (reference sequence). The CDR3 runs 15 residues. In DNA form, the CDR3 reads TGTGCCAGCAGCCAAGCCTTAGCGGGGCATAATGAGCAGTTCTTC. Translation: CASSQALAGHNEQFF.

This chain links TRBV5-4 with TRBJ1-2; D perhaps matches TRBD1 (6 bases). This CDR3 has 14 amino acids. Germline V CDR1 and CDR2: SGHNT, YYREEE (reference sequence). V lost 0 bases and J 8 bases, leaving 14 bases between the germline ends. The CDR3 DNA sequence: TGTGCCAGCAGCTTGGAATCTGCAGGGGTCGGCTACACCTTC. As protein: CASSLESAGVGYTF.

This rearrangement joins TRBV2 to TRBJ1-2, with 8 bases aligning to TRBD1. Germline CDR1 is SNHLY and CDR2 is FYNNEI. The J segment lost 7 bases and the V segment lost 7 bases, leaving 5 bases of the junction unmatched. This CDR3 has 12 amino acids. DNA of the CDR3: TGTGCCAGCAAGGACAGGGTTCTTGGCTACACCTTC. Protein sequence: CASKDRVLGYTF.

CDR3 amino acids: CASSLEDYGYTF. The CDR3 DNA is TGTGCCAGCAGCTTGGAAGATTATGGCTACACCTTC. The chain is built from TRBV5-4 and TRBJ1-2, with D unclear. CDR1 is SGHNT and CDR2 is YYREEE in the germline V gene (reference sequence). V was trimmed by 0 bases and J by 5 bases, leaving 5 bases between them. This CDR3 spans 12 amino acids. The whole variable domain, filled in from reference TRBV5-4 and TRBJ1-2, reads ETGVTQSPTHLIKTRGQQVTLRCSSQSGHNTVSWYQQALGQGPQFIFQYYREEENGRGNFPPRFSGLQFPNYSSELNVNALELDDSALYLCASSLEDYGYTFGSGTRLTVV.

The CDR3 DNA reads TGTGCCAGCAGTCCTATTAGGGGGCCGGACACTGAAGCTTTCTTT. It encodes CASSPIRGPDTEAFF. The chain recombines TRBV25-1 with TRBJ1-1, with 7 bases identical to TRBD1. J lost 3 bases, V lost 5 bases, and 9 bases had no gene match. This CDR3 is built from 15 residues. Germline values: CDR1 MGHDK, CDR2 SYGVNS.

The CDR3 DNA is TGTGCCAGCAGTTCTCAACAAGGGGAGCAGTACTTC. Its translation: CASSSQQGEQYF. V gene TRBV12-3 or TRBV12-4 combines with J gene TRBJ2-7; D is unclear. The length of the CDR3 is 12 residues. Between the trimmed V and J ends, which lost 4 bases and 7 bases, there was a span of 11 bases.

This CDR3 reads CASSEYVDGSSYNEQFF. CDR3 sequence (DNA): TGTGCCAGCAGTGAATATGTGGACGGGAGCTCCTACAATGAGCAGTTCTTC. The gene calls are TRBV25-1 and TRBJ2-1; a possible D gene is TRBD2 (6 bases). The CDR3 runs 17 residues. Trimming removed 0 bases from V and 0 bases from J, with 12 bases in between. CDR1 is MGHDK, CDR2 SYGVNS, per germline.

The chain has TRBV5-1 and TRBJ2-7; 8 nucleotides agree with TRBD1. The CDR3 sequence is 14 residues long. The V and J ends lost 4 bases and 4 bases, in that order; junction bases with no gene match: 7. Germline CDR1 is SGHRS and CDR2 is YFSETQ. The CDR3 nucleotides are TGCGCCAGCAGCCCCGACAGGGGATTGTACGAGCAGTACTTC. This translates into CASSPDRGLYEQYF.

The J gene is TRBJ2-1, the V gene TRBV29-1; D uncertain. Trimming left V 3 bases short and J 5 bases short, with 14 bases between. The CDR3 runs to 14 residues. Germline V gene lookup returns CDR1 SQVTM and CDR2 ANQGSEA. In DNA, the CDR3 is TGCAGCGTTGAGAGTGTGGACCATAACAATGAGCAGTTCTTC. Encoded protein: CSVESVDHNNEQFF.

V gene TRBV7-6 combines with J gene TRBJ1-1, with a tentative D call TRBD1 (6 bases). V was clipped by 0 bases and J by 5 bases, with 16 bases between them. The CDR3 consists of 16 residues. Per germline, CDR1 SGHVS and CDR2 FNYEAQ. CDR3 sequence reads: CASSLALGAQGTEAFF. In DNA form, the CDR3 reads TGTGCCAGCAGCTTAGCCCTCGGAGCCCAGGGGACTGAAGCTTTCTTT.

The chain uses TRBV19 and TRBJ1-1; no definite D call. Trimming removed 5 bases from V and 0 bases from J, with 13 bases in between. The germline V gene has CDR1 LNHDA and CDR2 SQIVND (reference sequence). CDR3 length equals 15 residues. CDR3 DNA sequence: TGTGCCAGTAGTTATGCCGGAAACATGAACACTGAAGCTTTCTTT. Translation gives CASSYAGNMNTEAFF.

The J gene is TRBJ1-2, the V gene TRBV2; D is ambiguous. V was trimmed by 7 bases and J by 7 bases, leaving 25 bases between them. Looked up from germline, CDR1 is SNHLY and CDR2 is FYNNEI. This CDR3 spans 16 amino acids. The CDR3 sequence is CASKNFRVLVYGGYTF. CDR3 bases: TGTGCCAGCAAGAATTTTAGGGTGTTAGTATACGGTGGCTACACCTTC. The full variable domain, completed using reference TRBV2 and TRBJ1-2, is EPEVTQTPSHQVTQMGQEVILRCVPISNHLYFYWYRQILGQKVEFLVSFYNNEISEKSEIFDDQFSVERPDGSNFTLKIRSTKLEDSAMYFCASKNFRVLVYGGYTFGSGTRLTVV.

V and J are TRBV5-1 and TRBJ1-5; TRBD1 matches at 9 bases. V dropped 4 bases and J dropped 1; count of bases not matched to a gene: 6. Germline CDR1 SGHRS, CDR2 YFSETQ. The CDR3 runs to 16 residues. CDR3 in amino acids: CASSEGQGGSNQPQHF. The CDR3 DNA sequence: TGCGCCAGCAGCGAGGGACAGGGTGGGAGCAATCAGCCCCAGCATTTT.